One and the same sample provided the 27 T cell receptor beta chains below, sequenced in a study of cytomegalovirus exposure and HLA in healthy donors. PCR amplification relied on 60 Vbeta primers (plus 13 Jbeta primers). Repertoires were generated with immunoSEQ multiplex PCR, while TCRdb's copy carries only in-frame clones and drops some. The data show some 240,000 clones, around nine tenths seen once. Sequencing was performed on PBMCs. These receptors were collected from a girl aged 2-10 years in good health and CMV-seronegative.

The chain employs TRBV12-2 and TRBJ2-1; the table names TRBD1, a call not compared with the DNA. TRBV12-2 is described as a pseudogene. The CDR3 has 12 amino acids. This CDR3 is CARLNGGQGLFF. The CDR3 region has the DNA TGTGCAAGACTAAATGGGGGACAGGGGCTGTTCTTC.

This rearrangement joins TRBV2 to TRBJ2-3, with D possibly being TRBD2 (6 bases). From germline, CDR1 is SNHLY and CDR2 FYNNEI. V was cut by 7 bases and J by 4 bases, with 12 bases left in between. This CDR3 comprises 13 residues. Here the CDR3 reads CASTPSSADTQYF. The CDR3 DNA reads TGTGCCAGCACCCCGTCTAGCGCAGATACGCAGTATTTT. Using reference TRBV2 and TRBJ2-3 for the parts outside the CDR3, the full variable domain is EPEVTQTPSHQVTQMGQEVILRCVPISNHLYFYWYRQILGQKVEFLVSFYNNEISEKSEIFDDQFSVERPDGSNFTLKIRSTKLEDSAMYFCASTPSSADTQYFGPGTRLTVL.

In regard to this clone: Other DNA sequences in the sample encode the same CDR3. The chain is built from TRBV7-8 and TRBJ2-2; TRBD2 is a possible D gene (5 bases). The V gene's germline CDR1 is SGHVS and CDR2 FQNEAQ. Trimming removed 5 bases from V and 0 bases from J, with 13 bases in between. This CDR3 comprises 16 residues. Here the CDR3 DNA reads TGTGCCAGCAGCCCGCGGACTGTCGCGAACACCGGGGAGCTGTTTTTT. This codes for CASSPRTVANTGELFF. Together with reference TRBV7-8 and TRBJ2-2, the CDR3 gives the full variable domain: GAGVSQSPRYKVAKRGQDVALRCDPISGHVSLFWYQQALGQGPEFLTYFQNEAQLDKSGLPSDRFFAERPEGSVSTLKIQRTQQEDSAVYLCASSPRTVANTGELFFGEGSRLTVL.

The chain is built from TRBV13 and TRBJ2-7; 9 nucleotides line up with TRBD1. The CDR3 is 14 amino acids. Germline V gene lookup returns CDR1 PRHDT and CDR2 FYEKMQ (reference sequence). Trimming at V came to 9 bases and at J to 4 bases, leaving 10 bases not matched to a gene. The CDR3 reads CASLMTGGNYEQYF. CDR3 bases: TGTGCCAGTTTGATGACAGGGGGTAATTACGAGCAGTACTTC.

The gene calls are TRBV6-1 and TRBJ1-1; no definite D call. Between the trimmed V and J ends, which lost 5 bases and 5 bases, there was a span of 6 bases. Per germline, CDR1 MNHNS and CDR2 SASEGT. CDR3 length: 11 residues. The CDR3 bases are TGTGCCAGCAGTTATCAGACTGAAGCTTTCTTT. This gives the protein CASSYQTEAFF.

V usage is TRBV9 and J usage is TRBJ1-3; no definite D call. Germline V CDR1 and CDR2: SGDLS, YYNGEE. V was shortened by 0 bases and J by 0 bases, with 10 bases between the two germline ends. The CDR3 spans 16 residues. CDR3 DNA: TGTGCCAGCAGCGTAGATGGAGGGATCTCTGGAAACACCATATATTTT. It codes for CASSVDGGISGNTIYF.

This chain links TRBV5-6 with TRBJ2-5, with 13 positions matching TRBD2. The end of the DNA fits TRBJ2-7 better, so the J call may be wrong. From germline, CDR1 is SGHDT and CDR2 YYEEEE. This CDR3 is 14 amino acids long. For the CDR3, the DNA is TGTGCCAGCAGCTTCGGACTAGCGGGAGACGAGCAGTACTTC. It translates to CASSFGLAGDEQYF.

This chain joins TRBV11-2 and TRBJ1-1, with D unresolved. V was cut by 4 bases and J by 6 bases, with 12 bases left in between. The germline CDR1 and CDR2 sequences are SGHAT and FQNNGV. CDR3 size: 13 residues. In DNA form, the CDR3 reads TGTGCCAGCAGCTCAACAGAGAATGCTGAAGCTTTCTTT. It codes for CASSSTENAEAFF.

The gene calls are TRBV5-1 and TRBJ2-7, with 9 nucleotides matching TRBD1. The V and J ends lost 2 bases and 2 bases, in that order; junction bases with no gene match: 8. The CDR3 extends over 16 amino acids. CDR1 SGHRS and CDR2 YFSETQ come from the germline V gene. CDR3 in amino acids: CASSFSGTGIPYEQYF. DNA for the CDR3: TGCGCCAGCAGCTTCTCCGGGACAGGGATCCCCTACGAGCAGTACTTC.

The chain carries TRBV6-1 and TRBJ2-2; TRBD1 aligns across 7 bases. Trimming at V came to 0 bases and at J to 4 bases, leaving 5 bases not matched to a gene. Germline V gene sequence: CDR1 MNHNS, CDR2 SASEGT. CDR3 length: 16 residues. The CDR3 here is CASSEASQGSTGELFF. The CDR3 region has the DNA TGTGCCAGCAGTGAAGCGTCACAGGGGAGCACCGGGGAGCTGTTTTTT.

The chain has TRBV30 and TRBJ2-1; possibly TRBD2 for D (6 bases). The CDR3 loop spans 11 amino acids. V lost 0 bases and J lost 9, with 6 bases in between. From germline, CDR1 is GTSNPN and CDR2 SVGIG (reference sequence). Written as DNA, the CDR3 is TGTGCCTGGAGTGTGCGGGGTGAGCAGTTCTTC. As protein: CAWSVRGEQFF.

CDR3 residues: CASSPGTLLTYNSPLHF. For the CDR3, the DNA is TGTGCCAGCAGCCCCGGGACATTGCTGACCTATAATTCACCCCTCCACTTT. The chain uses TRBV28 and TRBJ1-6, with TRBD1 as a possible D gene (6 bases). The CDR3 loop spans 17 amino acids. Germline V CDR1 and CDR2: MDHEN, SYDVKM. V was trimmed by 6 bases and J by 2 bases, leaving 17 bases between them.

The J gene is TRBJ1-2, the V gene TRBV20-1; D is uncertain. Germline assignment: CDR1 DFQATT and CDR2 SNEGSKA (reference sequence). Trimming took 3 bases from V and 8 from J, leaving 4 bases between them. The CDR3 runs 9 residues. This CDR3 is CSASLGYTF. As DNA, the CDR3 is TGCAGTGCTAGCTTGGGCTACACCTTC.

About this clone itself: An end of the junction differs from the germline gene, which may be a read error. The rearrangement links TRBV18 to TRBJ2-6, with 10 bases fitting TRBD1. The CDR3 is 17 amino acids. Germline V lookup: CDR1 KGHSH, CDR2 LQKENI. CDR3 sequence: CASSPGQGGSGANVLTF. CDR3 DNA: TGTGCCAGCTCACCAGGACAGGGGGGGTCTGGGGCCAACGTTCTGACTTTC.

The V and J genes are TRBV5-1 and TRBJ1-1; TRBD1 agrees at 7 bases. From germline, CDR1 is SGHRS and CDR2 YFSETQ. The length of the CDR3 is 14 residues. J gave up 2 bases and V 4 bases, and 5 bases lay outside the gene matches. CDR3 amino acids: CASSPTGPNTEAFF. Written as DNA, the CDR3 is TGCGCCAGCAGCCCGACAGGGCCTAACACTGAAGCTTTCTTT.

This clone was recorded only once. This rearrangement joins TRBV30 to TRBJ2-7; 8 bases line up with TRBD1. This CDR3 has 14 residues. CDR1 and CDR2 from the germline V gene are GTSNPN and SVGIG (reference sequence). V was clipped by 4 bases and J by 3 bases; unmatched bases: 8. The CDR3 sequence: CAWMTRDRHYEQYF. The CDR3 DNA reads TGTGCCTGGATGACGAGGGACAGGCACTACGAGCAGTACTTC.

V usage is TRBV6-5 and J usage is TRBJ1-4; D is unresolved. There are 14 residues in the CDR3. Germline V gene data show CDR1 as MNHEY and CDR2 as SVGAGI. V dropped 6 bases and J dropped 7 bases, with 15 bases sitting between them. CDR3 nucleotides: TGTGCCAGCAGCCCTTACCTCGGCGGTGAAAAACTGTTTTTT. Translated: CASSPYLGGEKLFF.

The V and J genes are TRBV7-2 and TRBJ2-1; the match to TRBD2 covers 7 bases. The CDR3 runs to 15 residues. V shed 3 bases, J shed 1 base, and the junction held 3 bases outside the gene matches. Germline V lookup: CDR1 SGHTA, CDR2 FQGNSA. CDR3: CASSLGRGSYNEQFF. The CDR3 region has the DNA TGTGCCAGCAGCTTGGGGCGGGGGTCCTACAATGAGCAGTTCTTC.

This clone showed up just once. The chain joins TRBV10-2 to TRBJ2-1, with a possible D match to TRBD1 (6 bases). The V end was cut by 8 bases, the J end by 4 bases, with 9 bases between. The length of the CDR3 is 12 residues. CDR1 WSHSY and CDR2 SAAADI come from the germline V gene. For the CDR3, the DNA is TGCGCCAGCTATCAGGGGTACAATGAGCAGTTCTTC. It codes for CASYQGYNEQFF.

The J gene is TRBJ2-5, the V gene TRBV5-4, with no clear D. V lost 0 bases and J 5 bases, leaving 11 bases between the germline ends. CDR1 and CDR2 from the germline V gene are SGHNT and YYREEE (reference sequence). This CDR3 has 14 residues. CDR3 region: CASSLAASLETQYF. CDR3 bases: TGTGCCAGCAGCTTGGCCGCGAGCCTTGAGACCCAGTACTTC.

J is TRBJ1-5 and V is TRBV6-1, with D possibly being TRBD1 (6 bases). Trimming took off 8 bases at V and 0 bases at J, with 11 bases between the two ends. The CDR3 loop spans 14 amino acids. The germline gives CDR1 MNHNS, CDR2 SASEGT. This CDR3 is CASAYRVSNQPQHF. In DNA form, the CDR3 reads TGTGCCAGCGCGTACAGGGTTAGCAATCAGCCCCAGCATTTT.

The chain employs TRBV29-1 and TRBJ2-3; D remains unclear. Trimming stripped 5 bases from V and 0 bases from J, with 12 bases between. Germline CDR1 SQVTM, CDR2 ANQGSEA. The CDR3 covers 14 residues. The CDR3 nucleotides are TGCAGCGTTTTAGATCCGCGTAGCACAGATACGCAGTATTTT. Translated: CSVLDPRSTDTQYF.

This clone was seen just once. The CDR3 region has the DNA TGTGCCAGCAGGGCCCACAGGGGGTTTACCTACGAGCAGTACTTC. This translates into CASRAHRGFTYEQYF. J is TRBJ2-7 and V is TRBV6-5; the match to TRBD1 covers 8 bases. Unmatched junction bases numbered 9, after V lost 6 bases and J lost 2 bases. The CDR3 runs 15 residues. CDR1 is MNHEY and CDR2 is SVGAGI in the germline V gene.

This chain joins TRBV28 and TRBJ1-2; 7 bases fit TRBD1. CDR3 length: 15 residues. V shed 6 bases and J 6 bases; nucleotides not matched to a gene: 13. In germline, CDR1 is MDHEN, CDR2 SYDVKM. The CDR3 DNA reads TGTGCCAGCAGCGCCTTGGGCGGCAGGGGGGATGGCTACACCTTC. This encodes CASSALGGRGDGYTF.

The CDR3 is CASSPTETSPDTQYF. In nucleotides, the CDR3 is TGTGCCAGCAGCCCAACCGAGACATCGCCAGATACGCAGTATTTT. The chain employs TRBV7-9 and TRBJ2-3; D is undetermined. Germline V CDR1 and CDR2: SEHNR, FQNEAQ (reference sequence). CDR3 length: 15 amino acids. V gave up 5 bases and J gave up 4 bases, with 16 bases separating them.

J is TRBJ2-5 and V is TRBV7-7, with D maybe TRBD2 (6 bases). CDR1 is SSHAT, CDR2 FNYEAQ, per germline (reference sequence). This CDR3 has 11 amino acids. The V gene lost 5 bases and the J gene lost 9 bases, with 10 bases spanning the gap. The CDR3 DNA reads as TGTGCCAGCAGCCCCGGCGGGGCCCAGTACTTC. The encoded protein is CASSPGGAQYF.

V is TRBV4-1 and J is TRBJ1-1; TRBD1 matches 7 bases. CDR1 MGHRA and CDR2 YSYEKL come from the germline V gene. The V gene end was trimmed by 3 bases and the J gene end by 12 bases; junction bases not matched to a gene: 7. The CDR3 runs 12 residues. The CDR3 DNA follows: TGCGCCAGCAGCCACCAACAGGGGTGGACTTTCTTT. Its protein is CASSHQQGWTFF.